These T cell receptor beta chains were read from a single sample in a study of blood T cell repertoires in COVID-19. The assay was immunoSEQ multiplex PCR, and TCRdb's table has in-frame clones only and misses some. The table includes about 73,000 clones, approximately 88% detected once. Sequences were obtained from peripheral blood. The receptors come from a man aged 80 or over with active or convalescent COVID-19. The CDR3 runs from the conserved cysteine through the conserved F or W. The D gene is left open where the match is weak.

j_call d_call v_call cdr3_nt cdr3_aa
TRBJ1-5 TRBD1 TRBV6-6 TGTGCCAGCAGTTACGTGAAACGGGACAGGAATCAGCCCCAGCATTTT CASSYVKRDRNQPQHF
TRBJ2-1 NA TRBV5-1 TGCGCCAGCAGATCCCGCACAGGGTCGAATGAGCAGTTCTTC CASRSRTGSNEQFF
TRBJ2-1 TRBD2 TRBV28 TGTGCCAGCAGTCCCTGGACTAGCGTTAATTCGGGTGAGCAGTTCTTC CASSPWTSVNSGEQFF
TRBJ1-6 NA TRBV5-1 TGCGCCAGCAGCTTGGAGCTCTCCTATAATTCACCCCTCCACTTT CASSLELSYNSPLHF
TRBJ1-5 NA TRBV2 TGTGCCAGCAGACGGGACATTAATAGCAATCAGCCCCAGCATTTT CASRRDINSNQPQHF
TRBJ1-4 NA TRBV6-1 TGTGCCAGCAGTGAAGTGCGGGGTCCCTCTCCCGGGAGAAAACTGTTTTTT CASSEVRGPSPGRKLFF
TRBJ1-1 TRBD1 TRBV7-2 TGTGCCAGCAGCCACAGGGGACCCGTGAACACTGAAGCTTTCTTT CASSHRGPVNTEAFF
TRBJ2-2 TRBD1 TRBV6-1 TGTGCCAGCATCCAACCGGGACAGATTACCGGGGAGCTGTTTTTT CASIQPGQITGELFF
TRBJ2-3 TRBD1 TRBV11-2 TGTGCCAGCAGCAAGGGACAGGGACGAGATACGCAGTATTTT CASSKGQGRDTQYF
TRBJ2-3 TRBD2 TRBV19 TGTGCCAGTAGTATCGGACTAGCGCAAAGCACAGATACGCAGTATTTT CASSIGLAQSTDTQYF
TRBJ2-7 TRBD2 TRBV11-2 TGTGCCAGCAGCTCTGGACTAGCCCGCTACGAGCAGTACTTC CASSSGLARYEQYF